This entry concerns a single TCR beta chain. As yet, its antigen is unknown. The record originates from a study of monozygotic twins with cystic fibrosis. About the study: Library input was three micrograms of fragmented DNA, with about 15 PCR cycles.

Trimming cost V 4 bases and J 7 bases, with 13 bases left between them. The CDR3 extends over 14 amino acids. Germline assignment: CDR1 SGHNT and CDR2 YENEEA. Profiling relied on immunoSEQ multiplex PCR, and the TCRdb table lists in-frame clones only, not all of them. The repertoire includes just over 35,000 clones, 90% to 95% of them detected once, and roughly 0.19% sits in the top ten. Findings and caveats of the study: The repertoire was suggested to be naive-dominated, clonality median about 0.01.

The clonotype comes from a boy younger than 10 with cystic fibrosis. The rearrangement joins TRBV11-3 to TRBJ1-4; D remains ambiguous. Sample: blood. The CDR3 is CASSSGLWSEKLFF. The CDR3 nucleotides are TGTGCCAGCAGCTCCGGCCTTTGGAGTGAAAAACTGTTTTTT.